These 30 T cell receptor beta chains originate from one sample sequenced in a study of Ad26.COV2.S vaccination and SARS-CoV-2 variants. TCRdb's copy holds only in-frame clones and misses some; the assay was immunoSEQ multiplex PCR. This table has 97,000 or so clones, less than 85% appearing once. The starting material was peripheral blood, obtained after recovery from COVID-19. These receptor sequences come from a human donor who had recovered from COVID-19.

The genes are TRBV7-9 and TRBJ2-7; D call uncertain. In germline, CDR1 is SEHNR, CDR2 FQNEAQ (reference sequence). CDR3 length: 14 residues. V was shortened by 1 base and J by 2 bases, with 9 bases between the two germline ends. CDR3 protein: CASSLDVSPYEQYF. In DNA form, the CDR3 reads TGTGCCAGCAGCTTAGACGTTAGCCCCTACGAGCAGTACTTC.

This clone was detected once. The V call is TRBV5-1, the J call TRBJ2-7; 10 bases agree with TRBD2. The CDR3 loop spans 15 amino acids. CDR1 SGHRS and CDR2 YFSETQ come from the germline V gene. V dropped 4 bases and J dropped 5; count of bases not matched to a gene: 9. This chain's CDR3 is CASSLEPSGGHEQYF. In DNA form, the CDR3 reads TGCGCCAGCAGCCTAGAACCTAGCGGGGGCCACGAGCAGTACTTC.

The chain joins TRBV3-1 (or the pseudogene TRBV3-2) to TRBJ2-7; 10 bases fit TRBD1. The CDR3 has 15 residues. The germline CDR1 and CDR2 sequences are LGHDT and YNNKEL (reference sequence). The trim removed 3 bases at V and 5 bases at J, leaving 7 bases unmatched. The CDR3 spells CASSHPGQGVDEQYF. CDR3 nucleotides: TGTGCCAGCAGCCACCCCGGACAGGGGGTCGACGAGCAGTACTTC.

The V call is TRBV5-1, the J call TRBJ2-2, with a weak D call TRBD1 (6 bases). There are 15 residues in the CDR3. V gave up 4 bases and J gave up 3 bases, with 13 bases separating them. Per the germline V gene, CDR1 is SGHRS and CDR2 is YFSETQ. As DNA, the CDR3 is TGCGCCAGCAGCGTAGACAGGTTATACACCGGGGAGCTGTTTTTT. As protein: CASSVDRLYTGELFF. The complete variable domain, with remaining parts taken from reference TRBV5-1 and TRBJ2-2, reads KAGVTQTPRYLIKTRGQQVTLSCSPISGHRSVSWYQQTPGQGLQFLFEYFSETQRNKGNFPGRFSGRQFSNSRSEMNVSTLELGDSALYLCASSVDRLYTGELFFGEGSRLTVL.

J is TRBJ1-1 and V is TRBV11-3; TRBD1 aligns across 8 bases. Germline assignment: CDR1 SGHNT and CDR2 YENEEA. The V and J ends lost 6 bases and 6 bases, in that order; junction bases with no gene match: 18. The CDR3 is made up of 17 amino acids. CDR3 in amino acids: CASSEFTNMDRAPEAFF. Written as DNA, the CDR3 is TGTGCCAGCAGTGAATTTACGAACATGGACAGGGCTCCTGAAGCTTTCTTT.

This clone appeared once. V is TRBV5-1 and J is TRBJ2-2, with D maybe TRBD1 (7 bases). There are 14 residues in the CDR3. The ends were cut back, 4 bases at V and 5 bases at J, with 12 bases in the middle. Germline V CDR1 and CDR2: SGHRS, YFSETQ. The CDR3 DNA reads TGCGCCAGCAGCCCAGGGGGGCAGACCGGGGAGCTGTTTTTT. Its protein product is CASSPGGQTGELFF.

The gene calls are TRBV5-1 and TRBJ2-2; 11 bases align to TRBD2. V lost 4 bases to trimming and J lost 4 bases; unmatched junction nucleotides: 6. Germline V gives CDR1 SGHRS, CDR2 YFSETQ. The CDR3 length is 16 residues. The CDR3, as DNA: TGCGCCAGCAGCCCCCTACTAGCGGGGGTCACCGGGGAGCTGTTTTTT. It encodes CASSPLLAGVTGELFF.

The rearrangement joins TRBV7-9 to TRBJ2-5; 7 bases are shared with TRBD2. This CDR3 spans 11 amino acids. CDR1 and CDR2 (germline): SEHNR, FQNEAQ (reference sequence). CDR3 protein: CGLAEKETQYF. In DNA form, the CDR3 reads TGTGGGCTAGCGGAAAAGGAGACCCAGTACTTC.

This chain connects TRBV29-1 to TRBJ1-4; 7 bases match TRBD1. The CDR3 has 16 residues. In germline, CDR1 is SQVTM, CDR2 ANQGSEA. J was trimmed by 2 bases and V by 0 bases; bases with no gene match: 6. The CDR3 DNA follows: TGCAGCGTTGAAGACCAAGGGACAGACACTAATGAAAAACTGTTTTTT. It specifies CSVEDQGTDTNEKLFF. Looking up the rest from reference TRBV29-1 and TRBJ1-4 gives the full variable domain: SAVISQKPSRDICQRGTSLTIQCQVDSQVTMMFWYRQQPGQSLTLIATANQGSEATYESGFVIDKFPISRPNLTFSTLTVSNMSPEDSSIYLCSVEDQGTDTNEKLFFGSGTQLSVL.

This rearrangement joins TRBV28 to TRBJ1-6; perhaps TRBD1 as D (5 bases). Germline CDR1 is MDHEN and CDR2 is SYDVKM. V lost 11 bases to trimming and J lost 9 bases, with 20 bases between them. This CDR3 has 14 residues. The CDR3 loop reads CAASPVTVLSPLHF. DNA of the CDR3: TGTGCCGCTTCTCCGGTGACAGTGCTTTCACCCCTCCACTTT.

This clone was counted between two and nine times. The rearrangement links TRBV7-9 to TRBJ2-3; TRBD2 might be the D (6 bases). V was pared by 5 bases and J by 0 bases, with 9 bases between. From germline, CDR1 is SEHNR and CDR2 FQNEAQ (reference sequence). This CDR3 has 14 residues. The CDR3, as DNA: TGTGCCAGCAGCGTCGGGAGTAGCACAGATACGCAGTATTTT. Its protein is CASSVGSSTDTQYF.

This clone was seen only once. At the DNA level, this CDR3 is encoded by other sequences in the same sample as well. This CDR3 reads CASSHPPAEQFF. The CDR3 DNA sequence: TGCGCCAGCAGCCACCCCCCGGCTGAGCAGTTCTTC. The chain links TRBV5-1 to TRBJ2-1, with D hard to call. The germline CDR1 and CDR2 sequences are SGHRS and YFSETQ. Trimming removed 4 bases at V and 9 bases at J, with 11 bases between. This CDR3 contains 12 residues. The entire variable domain, with the rest obtained from reference TRBV5-1 and TRBJ2-1, is as follows: KAGVTQTPRYLIKTRGQQVTLSCSPISGHRSVSWYQQTPGQGLQFLFEYFSETQRNKGNFPGRFSGRQFSNSRSEMNVSTLELGDSALYLCASSHPPAEQFFGPGTRLTVL.

This clone appeared once. This chain joins TRBV7-6 and TRBJ2-7; 7 bases map to TRBD2. The junction had 5 bases not matched to a gene; V was cut back by 1 base and J by 2 bases. The CDR3 covers 15 residues. The germline gives CDR1 SGHVS, CDR2 FNYEAQ. CDR3 amino acids: CASSLGGTNPYEQYF. CDR3 nucleotide sequence: TGTGCCAGCAGCTTAGGGGGGACTAATCCCTACGAGCAGTACTTC.

The chain combines TRBV28 with TRBJ2-7; the D gene is possibly TRBD1 (6 bases). Germline values: CDR1 MDHEN, CDR2 SYDVKM. V was cut by 2 bases and J by 1 base, with 12 bases left in between. This CDR3 comprises 15 residues. The CDR3 bases are TGTGCCAGCAGTTTAGTGGACAGCGAATCCTACGAGCAGTACTTC. This gives the protein CASSLVDSESYEQYF.

This clone was recorded a few times. The chain combines TRBV6-6 with TRBJ1-5; D is undetermined. CDR3 length equals 14 residues. CDR1 MNHNY and CDR2 SVGAGI come from the germline V gene (reference sequence). Trimming took 6 bases from V and 7 from J, leaving 16 bases between them. The CDR3 region has the DNA TGTGCCAGCAGCCTCAGACTAGGACCCCAGCCCCAGCATTTT. Its translation: CASSLRLGPQPQHF.

The V and J genes are TRBV9 and TRBJ2-3, with D maybe TRBD1 (6 bases). The CDR3 totals 16 residues. V gave up 2 bases and J gave up 4 bases, with 17 bases separating them. Germline-derived CDR1 and CDR2 are SGDLS and YYNGEE. CDR3 coding DNA: TGTGCCAGCAGCGTCCCTGTGGGAGAGGGGGCAGATACGCAGTATTTT. Encoded protein: CASSVPVGEGADTQYF.

This clone was seen only once. V is TRBV6-1 and J is TRBJ1-4; no firm D call. The CDR3 extends over 14 amino acids. Trimming took 3 bases from V and 0 from J, leaving 5 bases between them. Germline V gene lookup returns CDR1 MNHNS and CDR2 SASEGT. Written as DNA, the CDR3 is TGTGCCAGCAGTGAGCAGACAACTAATGAAAAACTGTTTTTT. Translating it yields CASSEQTTNEKLFF.

The gene calls are TRBV19 and TRBJ2-3, with 10 bases fitting TRBD2. CDR3 length equals 14 residues. Germline V gene data show CDR1 as LNHDA and CDR2 as SQIVND (reference sequence). Trimming cost V 3 bases and J 6 bases; bases outside gene matches: 3. CDR3 sequence reads: CASSITSGVDTQYF. CDR3 in DNA: TGTGCCAGTAGTATTACTAGCGGGGTGGATACGCAGTATTTT.

This chain links TRBV6-6 with TRBJ1-5; D gene ambiguous. Germline assignment: CDR1 MNHNY and CDR2 SVGAGI (reference sequence). This CDR3 has 13 amino acids. V lost 7 bases to trimming and J lost 5 bases, with 12 bases between them. CDR3 region: CASKAAIDQPQHF. As DNA, the CDR3 is TGTGCCAGCAAGGCGGCGATAGATCAGCCCCAGCATTTT.

This rearrangement joins TRBV29-1 to TRBJ1-2, with D possibly matching TRBD1 (6 bases). V gave up 5 bases and J gave up 4 bases, with 17 bases separating them. The germline V gene encodes CDR1 SQVTM and CDR2 ANQGSEA. The CDR3 loop spans 14 amino acids. The CDR3 spells CSVRNRATAYGYTF. The DNA of the CDR3 is TGCAGCGTTAGGAACAGGGCAACGGCCTATGGCTACACCTTC.

The gene calls are TRBV11-1 and TRBJ1-4, with D hard to call. Trimming cost V 1 base and J 8 bases, with 5 bases left between them. CDR1 is SGHAT, CDR2 FQDESV, per germline (reference sequence). The CDR3 totals 12 residues. CDR3 nucleotide sequence: TGTGCCAGCAGCTTAGAAGGAGAAAAACTGTTTTTT. Its protein product is CASSLEGEKLFF.

J is TRBJ2-3 and V is TRBV11-2; D remains ambiguous. V was cut by 5 bases and J by 8 bases, with 11 bases left in between. Germline CDR1 is SGHAT and CDR2 is FQNNGV. The CDR3 length is 12 residues. CDR3 nucleotides: TGTGCCAGCAGCCTACTTCCGGTTACGCAGTATTTT. Translating it yields CASSLLPVTQYF. Based on the CDR3 plus reference TRBV11-2 and TRBJ2-3, the full variable domain is EAGVAQSPRYKIIEKRQSVAFWCNPISGHATLYWYQQILGQGPKLLIQFQNNGVVDDSQLPKDRFSAERLKGVDSTLKIQPAKLEDSAVYLCASSLLPVTQYFGPGTRLTVL.

In DNA, the CDR3 is TGTGCCAGTCAGGGTTCGTACACCGGGGAGCTGTTTTTT. It codes for CASQGSYTGELFF. The genes are TRBV2 and TRBJ2-2; D might be TRBD1 (5 bases). Trimming left V 9 bases short and J 3 bases short, with 11 bases between. The germline CDR1 and CDR2 sequences are SNHLY and FYNNEI. This CDR3 is 13 amino acids long.

About this clone itself: Other nucleotide sequences in the sample specify the same CDR3. The rearrangement uses TRBV30 and TRBJ1-1; D remains ambiguous. Germline CDR1 GTSNPN, CDR2 SVGIG (reference sequence). CDR3 length equals 11 residues. Trimming stripped 1 base from V and 4 bases from J, with 4 bases between. DNA of the CDR3: TGTGCCTGGAGTGGAGTCACTGAAGCTTTCTTT. As protein: CAWSGVTEAFF.

The rearrangement uses TRBV6-5 and TRBJ1-4, with a possible D match to TRBD1 (5 bases). This CDR3 comprises 14 residues. Germline V gives CDR1 MNHEY, CDR2 SVGAGI. With 7 bases removed from V and 4 bases from J, the gap between germline ends came to 13 bases. CDR3 in amino acids: CASKSGGLNEKLFF. DNA for the CDR3: TGTGCCAGCAAGTCGGGGGGACTTAATGAAAAACTGTTTTTT.

The chain has TRBV6-5 and TRBJ2-7, with TRBD1 as a possible D gene (6 bases). This CDR3 spans 15 amino acids. Germline CDR1 is MNHEY and CDR2 is SVGAGI. V lost 6 bases, J lost 5 bases, and 20 bases lay in between. The CDR3 spells CASRPTPDSDHEQYF. As DNA, the CDR3 is TGTGCCAGCAGGCCCACCCCGGACAGCGACCACGAGCAGTACTTC.

The gene calls are TRBV27 and TRBJ2-3, with D hard to call. V dropped 5 bases and J dropped 5 bases, with 14 bases sitting between them. The length of the CDR3 is 14 residues. In germline, CDR1 is MNHEY, CDR2 SMNVEV (reference sequence). DNA for the CDR3: TGTGCCAGCAGTCTCCCCAACGGGCGAGATACGCAGTATTTT. It yields the protein CASSLPNGRDTQYF.

This chain uses TRBV24-1 with TRBJ2-5; D is ambiguous. The CDR3 sequence is 16 residues long. The germline CDR1 and CDR2 sequences are KGHDR and SFDVKD. V was trimmed by 1 base and J by 5 bases, leaving 16 bases between them. CDR3 loop: CATSDFGSAGWETQYF. CDR3 coding DNA: TGTGCCACCAGTGATTTTGGGTCAGCAGGCTGGGAGACCCAGTACTTC.

The CDR3 DNA is TGTGCCAGCAGTCGGACAGGGGGCGGGTATTCACCCCTCCACTTT. Protein: CASSRTGGGYSPLHF. The V call is TRBV13, the J call TRBJ1-6; 11 bases fit TRBD1. The CDR3 length is 15 residues. Trimming took 6 bases from V and 8 from J; bases not matched to a gene: 6. Germline V gives CDR1 PRHDT, CDR2 FYEKMQ (reference sequence).

The chain links TRBV4-2 to TRBJ1-1, with 7 positions matching TRBD1. From germline, CDR1 is LGHNA and CDR2 YNFKEQ. CDR3 length: 15 amino acids. Unmatched junction bases numbered 13, after V lost 10 bases and J lost 2 bases. The CDR3 DNA reads TGTGCCACCACTGCGGGTGACAGGGCCAACACTGAAGCTTTCTTT. Encoded protein: CATTAGDRANTEAFF.